This is a list of T cell receptor beta chains from one sample in a study of T cell responses to AZD1222 COVID-19 vaccine. Measured with immunoSEQ multiplex PCR; TCRdb has only the in-frame clones, and not every one. The sample lists some 30,000 clones; 80% to 95% were seen once. Sequenced here: peripheral blood, sampled on day 0 of AZD1222 vaccination. The receptors stem from an adult in good health. CDR3s include the opening cysteine and the closing phenylalanine or tryptophan. Each record gives: J gene, clone size, D gene, V gene, CDR3 DNA, CDR3 protein. The D gene is left open where the match is weak. Only some rows state a clone size, as once, few, many or a class for expanded clones.

TRBJ2-7 NA TRBD1 TRBV12-3/TRBV12-4 TGTGCCAGCAGTTTCGGACAGGGTTACGAGCAGTACTTC CASSFGQGYEQYF
TRBJ1-2 NA TRBD1 TRBV6-5 TGTGCCAGCAGTTACGTCGGGACAGGGCATGATGGCTACACCTTC CASSYVGTGHDGYTF
TRBJ1-6 NA TRBD1 TRBV25-1 TGTGCCAGCAGTGAAATAGGACAGGGTCTATCTTCACCCCTCCACTTT CASSEIGQGLSSPLHF
TRBJ2-7 NA TRBD1 TRBV5-8 TGTGCCAGCAGCTTAAGACGGACAGGGGCCCGATACGAGCAGTACTTC CASSLRRTGARYEQYF
TRBJ2-5 NA TRBD2 TRBV5-5 TGTGCCAGCAGCTTCCTAGCGGGGGCCCAAGAGACCCAGTACTTC CASSFLAGAQETQYF
TRBJ1-5 NA NA TRBV3-1/TRBV3-2 TGTGCCAGCAGCCAAGACCCACGGAATCAGCCCCAGCATTTT CASSQDPRNQPQHF
TRBJ1-5 NA NA TRBV14 TGTGCCAGCAGCCAAGGGGGGAATAGCAATCAGCCCCAGCATTTT CASSQGGNSNQPQHF
TRBJ1-1 NA TRBD1 TRBV7-2 TGTGCCAGCAGCAGGGACAGGGTGCAGCAAGAAGCTTTCTTT CASSRDRVQQEAFF
TRBJ2-2 once NA TRBV6-1 TGTGCCAGCAGTGAAGTACGGGGAAACACCGGGGAGCTGTTTTTT CASSEVRGNTGELFF
TRBJ1-5 NA NA TRBV9 TGTGCCAGCAGCGTAGGGGCGGATCAGCCCCAGCATTTT CASSVGADQPQHF
TRBJ1-2 NA NA TRBV27 TGTGCCAGCACCGATGGGACCCAGCCCATGGCCGGCTACACCTTC CASTDGTQPMAGYTF
TRBJ2-1 NA TRBD2 TRBV7-9 TGTGCCAGCAGCTCACTAGCGGGGGGGAACCACAATGAGCAGTTCTTC CASSSLAGGNHNEQFF
TRBJ1-2 once NA TRBV4-3 TGCGCCAGCAGCCAAGATCGGGGAGGGTATGGCTACACCTTC CASSQDRGGYGYTF
TRBJ1-4 few NA TRBV23-1 TGCGCCAGCAGTCAGCAGGGCACTAATGAAAAACTGTTTTTT CASSQQGTNEKLFF
TRBJ1-2 NA NA TRBV29-1 TGCAGCGTTCGGGGGTATGGCTACACCTTC CSVRGYGYTF
TRBJ1-1 once NA TRBV29-1 TGCAGCGTTGTGGCTGGTGTCACTGAAGCTTTCTTT CSVVAGVTEAFF
TRBJ1-6 NA NA TRBV6-4 TGTGCCAGCAAGGACGGTTATAATTCACCCCTCCACTTT CASKDGYNSPLHF